The clone carrying this TCR beta chain was detected a few times. The antigen is undetermined. The junction and the germline gene differ at one end; a read error may be behind it. This sample is part of a study of response to subunit inactivated influenza vaccine. The CDR3 totals 15 residues. Germline CDR1 and CDR2: LNHNV and YYDKDF (reference sequence). Study results and caveats: Authors suggested each seasonal influenza vaccination recruits few new T cells.

TCRdb processed the RT-PCR reads anew with MiXCR; each CDR3 protein has one entry. The repertoire holds 550,000 to 600,000 distinct CDR3 sequences, with approximately 12% as singletons. The genes are TRBV15 and TRBJ2-1; 11 bases agree with TRBD2. The TCR originated in a man aged 50 to 60 who received an inactivated influenza vaccine. The input for sequencing was PBMCs from blood, taken on the day of vaccination. CDR3 sequence (DNA): TGTGCCACCAGCAGAGAACTAGCGGGAGACAAGGAGCAGTTCTTC. It is translated as CATSRELAGDKEQFF.